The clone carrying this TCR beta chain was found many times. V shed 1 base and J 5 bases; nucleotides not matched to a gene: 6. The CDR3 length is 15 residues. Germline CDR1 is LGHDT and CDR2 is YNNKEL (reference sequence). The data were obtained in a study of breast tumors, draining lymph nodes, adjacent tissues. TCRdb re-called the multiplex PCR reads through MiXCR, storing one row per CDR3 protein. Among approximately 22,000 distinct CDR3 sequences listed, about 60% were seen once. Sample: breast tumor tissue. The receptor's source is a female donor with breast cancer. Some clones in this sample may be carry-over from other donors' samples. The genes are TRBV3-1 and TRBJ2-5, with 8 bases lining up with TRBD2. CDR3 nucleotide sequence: TGTGCCAGCAGCCAAGGGAGCGGGAGTTGGGAGACCCAGTACTTC. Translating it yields CASSQGSGSWETQYF.